Listed here is a single T cell receptor (beta chain). Its antigen remains unknown. These data are taken from a study of T cells in localized non-small cell lung cancer. The study's findings and limits: Uninvolved neighboring lung showed the greatest T cell clonality, exceeding tumor. Turning up in adjacent lung were a median approximately 57 of the top 100 tumor clones.

Looked up from germline, CDR1 is SGHTA and CDR2 is FQGNSA. V lost 1 base and J 8 bases, leaving 18 bases between the germline ends. This CDR3 comprises 16 residues. Using immunoSEQ multiplex PCR, the repertoire was profiled, and TCRdb retains in-frame clones only, with some absent. This sample has about 53,000 clones, with approximately 88% found just once. This chain links TRBV7-2 with TRBJ2-1; no reliable D call. The material was peripheral blood mononuclear cells, obtained before any cancer treatment. This TCR came from a man aged 35-75 years with stage III lung adenocarcinoma. CDR3 loop: CASSLGREPNLDEQFF. The CDR3 nucleotides read TGTGCCAGCAGCTTAGGAAGGGAACCCAATTTGGATGAGCAGTTCTTC. Full variable domain (rest looked up from reference TRBV7-2 and TRBJ2-1): GAGVSQSPSNKVTEKGKDVELRCDPISGHTALYWYRQSLGQGLEFLIYFQGNSAPDKSGLPSDRFSAERTGGSVSTLTIQRTQQEDSAVYLCASSLGREPNLDEQFFGPGTRLTVL.